A selection of T cell receptor beta chains follows, all from one sample in a study of CD8+CD57+ T cells in acquired aplastic anemia. TCRdb used MiXCR to reprocess the reads, holding one entry per CDR3 protein. Found here are around 290,000 distinct CDR3 sequences, 56% of them singletons; the top ten hold roughly 1.2%. The sequencing sample was made of sorted CD4+, CD8+, or CD8+CD57+ T cells (not recorded which) from PBMCs. These TCRs come from a human donor with aplastic anemia. CDR3s include the opening cysteine and the closing phenylalanine or tryptophan. The D gene is left open where the match is weak. Clone size is not always given. Where it is, it says once, few, many or a class for expanded clones.

J gene: TRBJ2-6
D gene: TRBD2
V gene: TRBV25-1
clone size: NA
CDR3 DNA: TGTGCAAGCAGTAGAACACTAGCGGGAGTTAGCTCTGGGGCCAACGTCCTGACTTTC
CDR3 protein: CASSRTLAGVSSGANVLTF

J gene: TRBJ2-7
D gene: NA
V gene: TRBV10-1
clone size: NA
CDR3 DNA: TGCGCCAGCAGTGCTAAGGGACTTGGGTTGGAGGAGCAGTACTTC
CDR3 protein: CASSAKGLGLEEQYF

J gene: TRBJ2-2
D gene: NA
V gene: TRBV2
clone size: many
CDR3 DNA: TGTGCCAGCAGCAGAGGGGGTAACACCGGGGAGCTGTTTTTT
CDR3 protein: CASSRGGNTGELFF

J gene: TRBJ2-5
D gene: TRBD1
V gene: TRBV20-1
clone size: few
CDR3 DNA: TGCAGTGCTATTACAGGGGAAGAGACCCAGTACTTC
CDR3 protein: CSAITGEETQYF

J gene: TRBJ1-2
D gene: NA
V gene: TRBV14
clone size: many
CDR3 DNA: TGTGCCAGCAGCCAAGGAGGGATACAGGGCTATGGCTACACCTTC
CDR3 protein: CASSQGGIQGYGYTF

J gene: TRBJ2-3
D gene: TRBD2
V gene: TRBV5-6
clone size: many
CDR3 DNA: TGTGCCAGCAGCTGGGATACTAGCGGGACAGATACGCAGTATTTT
CDR3 protein: CASSWDTSGTDTQYF

J gene: TRBJ1-2
D gene: TRBD1
V gene: TRBV5-1
clone size: once
CDR3 DNA: TGCGCCAGCAGAACTGATCAGGGGGCGTATGTCTACACCTTC
CDR3 protein: CASRTDQGAYVYTF

J gene: TRBJ1-2
D gene: TRBD1
V gene: TRBV29-1
clone size: NA
CDR3 DNA: TGCAGCGTTCGACCGGGACAGGGTTCTAACTATGGCTACACCTTC
CDR3 protein: CSVRPGQGSNYGYTF

J gene: TRBJ2-5
D gene: TRBD1
V gene: TRBV15
clone size: NA
CDR3 DNA: TGTGCCACCAGCAGAGCAGGGACAGGGGGCTTAGAGACCCAGTACTTC
CDR3 protein: CATSRAGTGGLETQYF

J gene: TRBJ2-7
D gene: NA
V gene: TRBV12-3/TRBV12-4
clone size: NA
CDR3 DNA: TGTGCCAGCAGTTTGGTAAAGTCCTACGAGCAGTACTTC
CDR3 protein: CASSLVKSYEQYF

J gene: TRBJ2-5
D gene: TRBD2
V gene: TRBV24-1
clone size: few
CDR3 DNA: TGTGCCACCAGTGGATCTAGCGGGGGGGTTTGGGAGACCCAGTACTTC
CDR3 protein: CATSGSSGGVWETQYF

J gene: TRBJ2-7
D gene: NA
V gene: TRBV20-1
clone size: NA
CDR3 DNA: TGCAGTGTGAGCCGGCGCAGCGTCCCCTACGAGCAGTACTTC
CDR3 protein: CSVSRRSVPYEQYF

J gene: TRBJ2-2
D gene: NA
V gene: TRBV14
clone size: NA
CDR3 DNA: TGTGCCAGCAGCCAAACCACGAACACCGGGGAGCTGTTTTTT
CDR3 protein: CASSQTTNTGELFF

J gene: TRBJ2-7
D gene: NA
V gene: TRBV15
clone size: few
CDR3 DNA: TGTGCCACCAGCAGAGGGGGAAGGGAGGCCTACGAGCAGTACTTC
CDR3 protein: CATSRGGREAYEQYF

J gene: TRBJ1-6
D gene: NA
V gene: TRBV20-1
clone size: many
CDR3 DNA: TGCAGTGCACAACGGGACTCGGCTATGTATAATTCACCCCTCCACTTT
CDR3 protein: CSAQRDSAMYNSPLHF

J gene: TRBJ2-7
D gene: NA
V gene: TRBV10-1
clone size: NA
CDR3 DNA: TGCGCCAGCCAGGGGGGTCACAGGGGGGGCGACGAGCAGTACTTC
CDR3 protein: CASQGGHRGGDEQYF

J gene: TRBJ2-3
D gene: TRBD2
V gene: TRBV4-2
clone size: NA
CDR3 DNA: TGTGCCAGCAGCTTGGGGACTAGCGCATATACGCAGTATTTT
CDR3 protein: CASSLGTSAYTQYF

J gene: TRBJ1-5
D gene: NA
V gene: TRBV5-8
clone size: many
CDR3 DNA: TGTGCCAGCAGCCCCTTTGAGGCCAATCAGCCCCAGCATTTT
CDR3 protein: CASSPFEANQPQHF

J gene: TRBJ2-2
D gene: NA
V gene: TRBV24-1
clone size: NA
CDR3 DNA: TGTGCCACCAGTGGGACTTATAACACCGGGGAGCTGTTTTTT
CDR3 protein: CATSGTYNTGELFF

J gene: TRBJ2-1
D gene: NA
V gene: TRBV3-1
clone size: many
CDR3 DNA: TGTGCCAGCAGCCCCCAGTGGCGGAGGGAGGATGAGCAGTTCTTC
CDR3 protein: CASSPQWRREDEQFF

J gene: TRBJ1-1
D gene: NA
V gene: TRBV5-8
clone size: many
CDR3 DNA: TGTGCCAGCAGCTTCCGACTGAAGGACACTGAAGCTTTCTTT
CDR3 protein: CASSFRLKDTEAFF

J gene: TRBJ1-2
D gene: NA
V gene: TRBV5-1
clone size: many
CDR3 DNA: TGCGCCAGCAGCTTTTCGACAGAGAACTATGGCTACACCTTC
CDR3 protein: CASSFSTENYGYTF

J gene: TRBJ1-1
D gene: TRBD1
V gene: TRBV19
clone size: few
CDR3 DNA: TGTGCCAGTTCCCCATCCGGGACAGGGAACACTGAGGCTTTCTTT
CDR3 protein: CASSPSGTGNTEAFF

J gene: TRBJ1-1
D gene: TRBD1
V gene: TRBV7-9
clone size: NA
CDR3 DNA: TGTACCAGCAGCCCCGCTCGGGACAGGGTGGGAAACATGAACACTGAAGCTTTCTTT
CDR3 protein: CTSSPARDRVGNMNTEAFF